One sample yielded the 20 T cell receptor beta chains listed below, sequenced in a study of beta chain features in type 1 diabetes. Expressed TCRB transcripts were sequenced because the entire RNA isolate underwent reverse transcription. Libraries were prepared by immunoSEQ multiplex PCR; TCRdb keeps only in-frame clonotypes and omits some of them. The profile shows 200,000 to 250,000 clones, more than 9% of them singletons. Sequenced material: naive CD4+ T cells from blood. These receptors were taken from a woman younger than 30 in good health.

This clone was picked up a small number of times. The CDR3: CASSSGGEYVQYF. In DNA, the CDR3 is TGTGCCAGCAGTTCCGGGGGGGAATACGTGCAGTATTTT. This chain connects TRBV6-5 to TRBJ2-3; 8 bases align to TRBD2. Germline V gene data show CDR1 as MNHEY and CDR2 as SVGAGI. Unmatched junction bases numbered 8, after V lost 4 bases and J lost 11 bases. There are 13 residues in the CDR3.

This chain links TRBV5-1 with TRBJ2-1, with 11 bases matching TRBD2. The CDR3 is 15 residues long. CDR1 and CDR2 from the germline V gene are SGHRS and YFSETQ. The V segment lost 4 bases and the J segment 4 bases; nucleotides outside the gene matches: 4. The CDR3 sequence: CASSAGLAGYNEQFF. The CDR3 nucleotides read TGCGCCAGCAGCGCAGGACTAGCGGGTTACAATGAGCAGTTCTTC. The variable domain in full, with the rest retrieved from reference TRBV5-1 and TRBJ2-1, is KAGVTQTPRYLIKTRGQQVTLSCSPISGHRSVSWYQQTPGQGLQFLFEYFSETQRNKGNFPGRFSGRQFSNSRSEMNVSTLELGDSALYLCASSAGLAGYNEQFFGPGTRLTVL.

The CDR3 DNA reads as TGCGCCAGCGGGGGATTGGGACAGAGTCCCTCTGGGGCCAACGTCCTGACTTTC. This gives the protein CASGGLGQSPSGANVLTF. The chain couples TRBV5-1 to TRBJ2-6; TRBD1 matches at 7 bases. This CDR3 region has 18 residues. The V and J ends lost 7 bases and 0 bases, in that order; junction bases with no gene match: 13. Germline CDR1 is SGHRS and CDR2 is YFSETQ.

In its sample, this clone was seen a few times. The chain carries TRBV18 and TRBJ1-1; D ambiguous. Between the trimmed V and J ends, which lost 3 bases and 6 bases, there was a span of 14 bases. The CDR3 is made up of 14 amino acids. Per the germline V gene, CDR1 is KGHSH and CDR2 is LQKENI. The CDR3 DNA reads as TGTGCCAGCTCACCGGTGGGAGGGAGCGCTGAAGCTTTCTTT. This encodes CASSPVGGSAEAFF.

The chain recombines TRBV18 with TRBJ2-1; D gene unclear. The length of the CDR3 is 12 residues. The germline V gene has CDR1 KGHSH and CDR2 LQKENI. V lost 3 bases, J lost 7 bases, and 7 bases lay in between. CDR3 protein: CASSPVGNEQFF. In nucleotides, the CDR3 is TGTGCCAGCTCACCGGTCGGGAATGAGCAGTTCTTC.

This clone was seen only a few times. The CDR3 reads CASSLRRNSYEQYF. CDR3 DNA: TGTGCCAGCAGCTTGAGGAGGAACTCCTACGAGCAGTACTTC. The chain is built from TRBV5-8 and TRBJ2-7; possible D gene TRBD2, 5 bases. CDR1 and CDR2 from the germline V gene are SGHTS and YDEGEE. V lost 1 base to trimming and J lost 0 bases, with 8 bases between them. The CDR3 is 14 amino acids.

In this sample, this clone turned up a few times. Here the CDR3 reads CASSIRRIAGANVLTF. The DNA for the CDR3 is TGTGCCAGTAGTATACGGAGGATTGCTGGGGCCAACGTCCTGACTTTC. The chain couples TRBV19 to TRBJ2-6; D is possibly TRBD2 (5 bases). From germline, CDR1 is LNHDA and CDR2 SQIVND (reference sequence). This CDR3 contains 16 residues. Trimming pared 2 bases from V and 2 bases from J, leaving 10 bases between.

The genes are TRBV4-2 and TRBJ1-2; D is unclear. Trimming stripped 1 base from V and 7 bases from J, with 22 bases between. This CDR3 is 17 amino acids long. CDR1 and CDR2 from the germline V gene are LGHNA and YNFKEQ. The CDR3, as DNA: TGTGCCAGCAGCCAAGGGTCGTCCGGGGAAAGAATCTTTGGCTACACCTTC. Its protein product is CASSQGSSGERIFGYTF.

This clone showed up just a few times. This chain connects TRBV27 to TRBJ2-3, with a weak D call TRBD2 (6 bases). The CDR3 is 14 residues long. V was pared by 3 bases and J by 2 bases, with 9 bases between. Looked up from germline, CDR1 is MNHEY and CDR2 is SMNVEV (reference sequence). CDR3 DNA sequence: TGTGCCAGCAGTTTGCGGACTACCACAGATACGCAGTATTTT. Translating it yields CASSLRTTTDTQYF.

The chain combines TRBV6-6 with TRBJ1-4; D perhaps matches TRBD1 (5 bases). CDR3 length equals 15 residues. Germline V gene data show CDR1 as MNHNY and CDR2 as SVGAGI (reference sequence). Between the trimmed V and J ends, which lost 2 bases and 1 base, there was a span of 8 bases. This CDR3 reads CASSYGGGTNEKLFF. CDR3 DNA sequence: TGTGCCAGCAGTTACGGCGGGGGAACTAATGAAAAACTGTTTTTT.

The genes are TRBV7-8 and TRBJ2-7; the D is unclear. Trimming removed 1 base at V and 1 base at J, with 8 bases between. Germline V gene lookup returns CDR1 SGHVS and CDR2 FQNEAQ. CDR3 length equals 14 residues. The CDR3 sequence: CASSLVADSYEQYF. The DNA of the CDR3 is TGTGCCAGCAGCTTAGTCGCAGATTCCTACGAGCAGTACTTC.

This sequence joins TRBV29-1 and TRBJ2-1; D may be TRBD2 (5 bases). The CDR3 totals 10 residues. Germline-derived CDR1 and CDR2 are SQVTM and ANQGSEA. CDR3 amino acids: CTTWENEQFF. The CDR3 DNA sequence: TGCACCACTTGGGAGAATGAGCAGTTCTTC.

This rearrangement joins TRBV28 to TRBJ2-7; 8 bases fit TRBD1. Trimming at V came to 1 base and at J to 6 bases, leaving 14 bases not matched to a gene. Germline CDR1 MDHEN, CDR2 SYDVKM. CDR3 length: 17 residues. The CDR3 DNA reads TGTGCCAGCAGTTTATATGGGTCCGGACAGGGAATGAGCGAGCAGTACTTC. As protein: CASSLYGSGQGMSEQYF.

V is TRBV19 and J is TRBJ2-7; D possibly corresponds to TRBD2 (5 bases). V was trimmed by 5 bases and J by 6 bases, leaving 23 bases between them. The CDR3 has 16 amino acids. The germline CDR1 and CDR2 sequences are LNHDA and SQIVND (reference sequence). Here the CDR3 DNA reads TGTGCCAGTAGTCCTGGGCCTACACGTTACCGGGGCGAGCAGTACTTC. Amino acids: CASSPGPTRYRGEQYF.

The chain links TRBV27 to TRBJ2-7, with TRBD2 matching 9 bases. This CDR3 region has 15 residues. The trim removed 6 bases at V and 4 bases at J, leaving 10 bases unmatched. Germline assignment: CDR1 MNHEY and CDR2 SMNVEV (reference sequence). CDR3 protein: CASSRRTSDIYEQYF. The CDR3 nucleotides read TGTGCCAGCAGCCGGAGGACTAGCGATATATACGAGCAGTACTTC.

This chain uses TRBV29-1 with TRBJ2-7; 8 bases are shared with TRBD2. CDR1 is SQVTM, CDR2 ANQGSEA, per germline. With V trimmed by 7 bases and J by 6 bases, 8 bases remained unmatched. This CDR3 comprises 12 residues. The CDR3 spells CSGAGESREQYF. Here the CDR3 DNA reads TGCAGCGGAGCGGGAGAGTCCCGCGAGCAGTACTTC.

The rearrangement links TRBV15 to TRBJ2-5; 7 positions match TRBD2. Germline V CDR1 and CDR2: LNHNV, YYDKDF (reference sequence). The CDR3 runs 14 residues. V shed 1 base, J shed 3 bases, and the junction held 2 bases outside the gene matches. The chain's CDR3 is CATSRAGTKETQYF. CDR3 nucleotide sequence: TGTGCCACCAGCAGAGCCGGGACTAAAGAGACCCAGTACTTC.

This clone was recorded many times. The chain carries TRBV7-9 and TRBJ2-5; tentative D call: TRBD2 (5 bases). V dropped 4 bases and J dropped 1 base, with 10 bases sitting between them. This CDR3 comprises 14 residues. Germline lookup yields CDR1 SEHNR and CDR2 FQNEAQ (reference sequence). The DNA for the CDR3 is TGTGCCAGCAGCTACAGCGGAGCCCAAGAGACCCAGTACTTC. This translates into CASSYSGAQETQYF.

V is TRBV10-3 and J is TRBJ2-1; 14 nucleotides agree with TRBD2. The CDR3 covers 15 residues. Unmatched junction bases numbered 7, after V lost 6 bases and J lost 9 bases. Germline V gene data show CDR1 as ENHRY and CDR2 as SYGVKD. CDR3 residues: CAIRPGLAGVSEQFF. As DNA, the CDR3 is TGTGCCATCAGGCCGGGACTAGCGGGAGTAAGTGAGCAGTTCTTC.

Only a few counts were recorded for this clone. The V gene is TRBV18, the J gene TRBJ2-1; TRBD1 matches 7 bases. Losses at the gene ends were 3 bases for V and 8 bases for J; bases not matched to a gene: 7. The CDR3 spans 14 residues. Per the germline V gene, CDR1 is KGHSH and CDR2 is LQKENI. CDR3 protein: CASSPQPQGYEQFF. CDR3 sequence (DNA): TGTGCCAGCTCACCGCAACCACAGGGGTATGAGCAGTTCTTC.